This entry is about one TCR beta chain. What it binds is unknown. Primers used in a second PCR of about 7 to 12 cycles were a sample-barcoded 5' primer and a J-beta primer mix. Researchers report that a template-switch adaptor with 12 random nucleotides tagged each cDNA molecule. Sequencing yielded, for each sample, at least 3 million paired-end reads carrying CDR3. MiXCR, run by TCRdb on the 5' RACE reads, gives a single entry per CDR3 protein. Of about 780,000 distinct CDR3 sequences in the sample, about half were seen once. The sample belongs to a study of blood T cells in healthy people across ages. Notes on the study in general: The study found TCR beta diversity correlated strongly with naive T cell percentage. Relative to aged donors, long-lived donors carried more naive CD4+ cells and displayed higher diversity.

The CDR3 covers 13 residues. Trimming removed 5 bases from V and 11 bases from J, with 18 bases in between. Germline values: CDR1 PRHDT, CDR2 FYEKMQ (reference sequence). Sequencing was done on a sample of blood. The receptor comes from a man older than 75 in good health. This rearrangement joins TRBV13 to TRBJ2-5; no clear D gene. CDR3 DNA sequence: TGTGCCAGCAGCGCCTTAGCTGCCAATGAGCAGTACTTC. This encodes CASSALAANEQYF.